This TCR beta chain is from a study of breast tumors, draining lymph nodes, adjacent tissues. With regard to this clonotype: Its matching antigen is unknown.

MiXCR, applied by TCRdb to the multiplex PCR reads, yields one record per CDR3 protein. The repertoire holds over 9,000 distinct CDR3 sequences, with approximately 55% as singletons. Study observations and caveats: That most tumor T cells come from lymph nodes remained unproven. Compared with lymph nodes, tumors were less diverse; compared with nontumor tissue, more. The data were judged consistent with most tumor T cells coming from lymph node and expanding in tumor. Luminal-like breast cancer showed significantly higher tumor–nontumor repertoire similarity than basal-like.

The CDR3 is 15 amino acids. CDR1 and CDR2 from the germline V gene are SGHDT and YYEEEE. V lost 3 bases to trimming and J lost 4 bases, with 14 bases between them. The rearrangement joins TRBV5-6 to TRBJ2-1; D is unresolved. The sample taken for sequencing was breast tumor tissue. This sequence was found in a female donor with breast cancer. Some clones in this sample may be carry-over from other donors' samples. The CDR3 loop reads CASSSPVVGYNEQFF. Written as DNA, the CDR3 is TGTGCCAGCAGCTCGCCGGTGGTCGGTTACAATGAGCAGTTCTTC.